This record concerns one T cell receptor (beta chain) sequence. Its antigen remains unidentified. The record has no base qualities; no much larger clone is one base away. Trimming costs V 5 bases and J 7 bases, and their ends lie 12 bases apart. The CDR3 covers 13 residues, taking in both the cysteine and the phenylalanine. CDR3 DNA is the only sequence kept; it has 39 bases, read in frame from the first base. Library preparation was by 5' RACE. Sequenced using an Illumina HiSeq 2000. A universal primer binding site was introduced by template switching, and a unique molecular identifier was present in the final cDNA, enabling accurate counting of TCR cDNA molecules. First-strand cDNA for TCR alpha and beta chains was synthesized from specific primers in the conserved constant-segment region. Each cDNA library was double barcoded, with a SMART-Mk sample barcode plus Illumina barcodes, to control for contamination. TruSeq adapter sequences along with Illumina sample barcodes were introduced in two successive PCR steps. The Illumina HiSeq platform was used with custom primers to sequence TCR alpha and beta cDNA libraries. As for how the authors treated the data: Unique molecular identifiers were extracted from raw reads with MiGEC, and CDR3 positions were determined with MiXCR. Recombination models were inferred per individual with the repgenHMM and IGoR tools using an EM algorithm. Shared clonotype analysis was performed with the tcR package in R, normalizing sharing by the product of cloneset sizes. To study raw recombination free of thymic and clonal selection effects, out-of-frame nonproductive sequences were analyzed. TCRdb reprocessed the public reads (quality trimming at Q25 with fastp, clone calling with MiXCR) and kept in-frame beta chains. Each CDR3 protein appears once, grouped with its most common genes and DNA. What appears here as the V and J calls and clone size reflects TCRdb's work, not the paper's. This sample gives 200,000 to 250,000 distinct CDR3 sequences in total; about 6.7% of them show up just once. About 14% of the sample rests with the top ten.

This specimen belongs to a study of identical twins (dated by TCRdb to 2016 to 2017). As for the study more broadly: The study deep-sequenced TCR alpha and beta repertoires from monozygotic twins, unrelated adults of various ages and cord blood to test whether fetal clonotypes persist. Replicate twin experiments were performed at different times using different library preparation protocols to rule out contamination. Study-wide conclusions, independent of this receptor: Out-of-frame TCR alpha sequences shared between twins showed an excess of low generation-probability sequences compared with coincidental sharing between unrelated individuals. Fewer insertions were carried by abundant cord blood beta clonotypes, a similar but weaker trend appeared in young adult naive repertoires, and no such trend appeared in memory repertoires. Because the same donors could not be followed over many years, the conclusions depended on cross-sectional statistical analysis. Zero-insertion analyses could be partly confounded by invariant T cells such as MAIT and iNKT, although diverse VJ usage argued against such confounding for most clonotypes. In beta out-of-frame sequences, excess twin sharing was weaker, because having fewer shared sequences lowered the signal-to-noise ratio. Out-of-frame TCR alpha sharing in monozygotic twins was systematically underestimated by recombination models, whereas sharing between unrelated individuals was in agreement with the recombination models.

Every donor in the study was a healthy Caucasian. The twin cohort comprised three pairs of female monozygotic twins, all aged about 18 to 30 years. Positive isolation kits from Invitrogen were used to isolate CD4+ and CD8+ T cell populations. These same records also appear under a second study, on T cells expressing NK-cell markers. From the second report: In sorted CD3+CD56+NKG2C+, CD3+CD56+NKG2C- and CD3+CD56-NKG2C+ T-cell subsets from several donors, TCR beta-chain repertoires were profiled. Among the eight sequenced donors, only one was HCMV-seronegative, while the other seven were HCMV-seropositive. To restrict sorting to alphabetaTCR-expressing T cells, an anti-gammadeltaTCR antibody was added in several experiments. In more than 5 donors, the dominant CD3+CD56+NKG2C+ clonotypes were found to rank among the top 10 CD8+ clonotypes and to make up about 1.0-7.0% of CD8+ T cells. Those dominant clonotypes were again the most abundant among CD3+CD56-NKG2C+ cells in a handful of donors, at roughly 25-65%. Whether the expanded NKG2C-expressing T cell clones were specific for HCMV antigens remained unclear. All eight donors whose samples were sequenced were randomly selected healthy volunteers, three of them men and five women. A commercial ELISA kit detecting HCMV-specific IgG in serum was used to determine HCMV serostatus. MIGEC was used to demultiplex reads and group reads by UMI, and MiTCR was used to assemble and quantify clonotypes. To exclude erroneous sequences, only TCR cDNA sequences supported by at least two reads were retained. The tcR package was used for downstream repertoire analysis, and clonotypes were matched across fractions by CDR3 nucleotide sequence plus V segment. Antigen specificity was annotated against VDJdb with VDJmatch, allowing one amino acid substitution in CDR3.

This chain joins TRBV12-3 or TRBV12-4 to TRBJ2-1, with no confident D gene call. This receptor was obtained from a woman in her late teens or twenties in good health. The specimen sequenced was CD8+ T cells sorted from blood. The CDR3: CASSLPAVNEQFF. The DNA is TGTGCCAGCAGTCTGCCGGCGGTTAATGAGCAGTTCTTC.